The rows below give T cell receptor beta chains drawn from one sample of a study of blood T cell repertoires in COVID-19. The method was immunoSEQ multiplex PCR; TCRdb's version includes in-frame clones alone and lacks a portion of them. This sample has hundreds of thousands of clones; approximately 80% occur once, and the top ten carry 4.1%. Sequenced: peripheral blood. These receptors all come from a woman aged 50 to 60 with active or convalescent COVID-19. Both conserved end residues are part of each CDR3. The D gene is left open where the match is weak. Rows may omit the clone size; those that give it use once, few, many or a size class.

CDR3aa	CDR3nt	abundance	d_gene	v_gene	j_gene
CASRPPGLAGFQETQYF	TGTGCCAGCAGACCTCCGGGACTAGCGGGTTTCCAAGAGACCCAGTACTTC	.	TRBD2	TRBV7-2	TRBJ2-5
CASSPLAGTYEQYF	TGTGCCAGCAGCCCACTAGCGGGGACCTACGAGCAGTACTTC	.	TRBD2	TRBV7-2	TRBJ2-7
CSASPGSYGYTF	TGCAGTGCTAGTCCAGGGTCCTATGGCTACACCTTC	.	.	TRBV20-1	TRBJ1-2
CASSLDAGGVETQYF	TGTGCCAGCAGCTTGGACGCCGGGGGTGTGGAGACCCAGTACTTC	.	.	TRBV11-2	TRBJ2-5
CASSPRTGTGELFF	TGTGCCAGCAGCCCCCGGACAGGGACCGGGGAGCTGTTTTTT	many	TRBD1	TRBV14	TRBJ2-2
CASSYLGAGNTIYF	TGTGCCAGCAGTTACCTAGGTGCTGGAAACACCATATATTTT	once	.	TRBV6-5	TRBJ1-3
CASDSPKLFF	TGCGCCAGCGACTCCCCGAAACTGTTTTTT	.	.	TRBV10-1	TRBJ1-4
CAWTSLAGLKEQYF	TGTGCCTGGACCAGCTTAGCGGGGTTGAAAGAGCAGTACTTC	.	TRBD2	TRBV30	TRBJ2-7
CSTRGGPEQFF	TGCAGCACCCGCGGGGGACCGGAGCAGTTCTTC	.	TRBD2	TRBV29-1	TRBJ2-1
CASSDGQGGNQPQHF	TGTGCCAGCAGTGACGGACAGGGTGGCAATCAGCCCCAGCATTTT	once	TRBD1	TRBV2	TRBJ1-5
CSASLTVRANEQFF	TGCAGTGCTAGTCTTACGGTGAGGGCCAATGAGCAGTTCTTC	.	.	TRBV20-1	TRBJ2-1
CASSAGWGYTF	TGTGCCAGCAGCGCGGGATGGGGCTACACCTTC	.	.	TRBV5-5	TRBJ1-2
CASRPSGNTEAFF	TGTGCCAGCAGGCCCTCAGGGAACACTGAAGCTTTCTTT	once	.	TRBV6-5	TRBJ1-1
CSASQGQGARAFF	TGCAGTGCTAGTCAGGGACAGGGCGCTCGAGCTTTCTTT	.	TRBD1	TRBV20-1	TRBJ1-1
CASSAGPLAGGHTQYF	TGTGCCAGCAGCGCCGGGCCTCTAGCGGGAGGGCATACGCAGTATTTT	.	TRBD2	TRBV5-8	TRBJ2-3
CATSDPRQGGQPQHF	TGTGCCACCAGTGACCCGAGACAGGGAGGACAGCCCCAGCATTTT	.	TRBD1	TRBV24-1	TRBJ1-5
CASSQGQGWMNEQFF	TGCGCCAGCAGCCAAGGACAGGGGTGGATGAATGAGCAGTTCTTC	few	TRBD1	TRBV4-1	TRBJ2-1
CASSLISLRGLEILHF	TGTGCCAGCAGTTTAATCTCCCTCAGGGGCCTCGAGATCCTCCACTTT	.	.	TRBV28	TRBJ1-6
CASGFSPGGFAEQYF	TGTGCTAGTGGTTTCAGCCCAGGGGGTTTTGCCGAGCAGTACTTC	.	TRBD1	TRBV12-5	TRBJ2-7
CASSAYRGRQETQYF	TGTGCCAGCAGCGCCTACAGGGGGCGTCAAGAGACCCAGTACTTC	.	TRBD1	TRBV9	TRBJ2-5
CASSPLGGVGQPQHF	TGTGCCAGCAGCCCCCTGGGGGGAGTGGGGCAGCCCCAGCATTTT	.	.	TRBV5-5	TRBJ1-5
CATSRDLEAFF	TGTGCCACCAGCAGAGACCTTGAAGCTTTCTTT	.	.	TRBV15	TRBJ1-1
CASSPDIWGLYEQYF	TGTGCCAGCAGCCCCGACATTTGGGGGCTTTACGAGCAGTACTTC	.	.	TRBV11-2	TRBJ2-7
CASSVASIQGAVSTF	TGTGCCAGCAGTGTGGCGAGTATACAGGGGGCAGTCTCCACCTTC	.	TRBD1	TRBV2	TRBJ1-2
CASSTWGVTEAFF	TGTGCCAGTAGTACCTGGGGAGTCACTGAAGCTTTCTTT	few	.	TRBV19	TRBJ1-1
CASSSTQGMGSWGYTF	TGTGCCAGCAGTTCCACCCAGGGGATGGGATCTTGGGGCTACACCTTC	few	.	TRBV28	TRBJ1-2
CASSPGGGQIQETQYF	TGCGCCAGCAGCCCGGGAGGGGGCCAAATCCAAGAGACCCAGTACTTC	.	.	TRBV5-1	TRBJ2-5
CATSDPTGGRTGELFF	TGTGCCACCAGTGACCCGACAGGGGGCAGGACCGGGGAGCTGTTTTTT	.	TRBD1	TRBV24-1	TRBJ2-2
CASATGGTNYGYTF	TGTGCTAGTGCCACAGGGGGCACCAACTATGGCTACACCTTC	.	TRBD1	TRBV12-5	TRBJ1-2
CASSIGRATDTQYF	TGTGCCAGTAGTATCGGGCGGGCCACAGATACGCAGTATTTT	.	.	TRBV19	TRBJ2-3
CASSYRREMQQFF	TGTGCCAGCAGTTACCGGCGGGAGATGCAGCAGTTCTTC	.	TRBD2	TRBV6-5	TRBJ2-1
CASSQRTGWSGKLFF	TGTGCCAGCAGCCAGAGGACAGGGTGGAGTGGAAAACTGTTTTTT	.	TRBD1	TRBV3-1/TRBV3-2	TRBJ1-4
CASSQSRVDTQYF	TGCGCCAGCAGTCAATCCCGGGTAGATACGCAGTATTTT	.	.	TRBV23-1	TRBJ2-3
CASSTRGAYEQYF	TGTGCCAGCAGTACGCGGGGGGCCTACGAGCAGTACTTC	.	TRBD2	TRBV6-5	TRBJ2-7
CASSGSGSLYNEQFF	TGTGCCAGCAGCGGGAGCGGGAGCCTGTACAATGAGCAGTTCTTC	.	TRBD2	TRBV7-9	TRBJ2-1
CASSQVPSIYEQYF	TGTGCCAGCAGCCAAGTTCCATCCATCTACGAGCAGTACTTC	.	.	TRBV3-1/TRBV3-2	TRBJ2-7
CATSGGLPYGYTF	TGTGCCACCAGTGGCGGACTCCCCTATGGCTACACCTTC	once	.	TRBV24-1	TRBJ1-2
CATSSRRLAGADTQYF	TGTGCCACCAGCAGCCGCCGACTAGCGGGAGCAGATACGCAGTATTTT	.	TRBD2	TRBV15	TRBJ2-3
CASSLVAGTEGEQFF	TGCGCCAGCAGCTTGGTGGCGGGAACGGAGGGTGAGCAGTTCTTC	.	.	TRBV5-1	TRBJ2-1
CASSELAGANEQFF	TGTGCCAGCAGCGAACTAGCGGGAGCCAATGAGCAGTTCTTC	.	TRBD2	TRBV5-4	TRBJ2-1
CASSQDWTGDGYTF	TGTGCCAGCAGCCAAGATTGGACAGGGGATGGCTACACCTTC	.	TRBD1	TRBV4-2	TRBJ1-2
CASSLMGNTEAFF	TGCGCCAGCAGCTTGATGGGCAACACTGAAGCTTTCTTT	.	.	TRBV5-1	TRBJ1-1
CASSRTRDRSGYTF	TGTGCCAGCAGCCGTACTAGGGACAGGTCTGGCTACACCTTC	.	TRBD1	TRBV28	TRBJ1-2
CASSPGQGVSNEQFF	TGTGCCAGCAGCCCAGGACAGGGGGTGTCCAATGAGCAGTTCTTC	.	TRBD1	TRBV6-4	TRBJ2-1
CASIPTGGQRDTQYF	TGCGCCAGCATCCCGACAGGGGGACAACGGGATACGCAGTATTTT	once	TRBD1	TRBV5-1	TRBJ2-3
CASSDMESYEQYF	TGTGCCAGCAGTGATATGGAGAGCTACGAGCAGTACTTC	.	.	TRBV2	TRBJ2-7
CASSESSGRHTGELFF	TGCGCCAGCAGTGAGTCTAGCGGGAGACACACCGGGGAGCTGTTTTTT	.	TRBD2	TRBV10-1	TRBJ2-2
CASSPVGGTDTQYF	TGTGCCAGCTCACCAGTGGGAGGCACAGATACGCAGTATTTT	once	.	TRBV18	TRBJ2-3
CASRSLAGVLSYEQYF	TGTGCCAGCAGGAGTCTAGCGGGAGTACTCTCCTACGAGCAGTACTTC	few	TRBD2	TRBV27	TRBJ2-7
CASSLAPGGATSGYTF	TGTGCCAGCAGCTTAGCTCCGGGGGGGGCGACGTCTGGCTACACCTTC	.	.	TRBV7-8	TRBJ1-2
CAISESPGYGYTF	TGTGCCATCAGTGAGTCCCCGGGGTATGGCTACACCTTC	.	.	TRBV10-3	TRBJ1-2
CASSYSTAGYYGYTF	TGTGCCAGCAGTTACTCGACCGCAGGGTACTATGGCTACACCTTC	.	.	TRBV6-6	TRBJ1-2
CASSFTRGSTDTQYF	TGTGCCAGCAGTTTTACCAGGGGGAGCACAGATACGCAGTATTTT	once	TRBD1	TRBV27	TRBJ2-3